The present T cell receptor (beta chain) was sequenced within a study of CD8 T cells in Susac syndrome. Regarding the study as a whole: By the study's own acknowledgment, its TCR sequencing and HLA analysis included relatively few individuals.

An input of 0.5 to 1 ug of RNA was subjected to reverse transcription using random hexamers. The CDR3 of TCR beta was amplified by immunoSEQ multiplex PCR across 54 Vbeta and 13 Jbeta. TCRdb redid the calling of the immunoSEQ multiplex PCR reads with MiXCR, one entry per CDR3 protein. The table lists about 200,000 distinct CDR3 sequences, over 85% of them singletons. Trimming stripped 5 bases from V and 1 base from J, with 13 bases between. The CDR3 length is 14 residues. CDR1 and CDR2 from the germline V gene are SQVTM and ANQGSEA. A note on this clonotype: What it recognizes is unknown.

Sequencing of TCR beta, carried out with a high-throughput approach, was applied to CD8+ and CD4+ T cells from the blood. Controls matched for sex and age were healthy donors. V is TRBV29-1 and J is TRBJ2-3; no clear D. The material sequenced was CD4+ T cells from PBMCs. The clonotype originates from a human donor in good health. CDR3 amino acids: CSVLAVNRTDTQYF. The CDR3, as DNA: TGCAGCGTTCTCGCAGTCAACCGCACAGATACGCAGTATTTT.